The next 21 T cell receptor beta chains were all read from a single sample in a study of T cell responses to AZD1222 COVID-19 vaccine. The data were produced by immunoSEQ multiplex PCR, yet TCRdb's version contains in-frame clones alone and is incomplete. The sample carries about 130,000 clones, around 85% recorded once. The sequencing used peripheral blood, collected 28 days after the second AZD1222 dose. The origin of the receptors is an adult who received the AZD1222 COVID-19 vaccine.

V gene TRBV28 combines with J gene TRBJ2-7; 9 bases map to TRBD1. In germline, CDR1 is MDHEN, CDR2 SYDVKM. V dropped 7 bases and J dropped 5; count of bases not matched to a gene: 6. CDR3 length: 13 residues. CDR3 amino acids: CASTRTGDNEQYF. DNA for the CDR3: TGTGCCAGCACGCGGACAGGGGATAACGAGCAGTACTTC. The full variable domain, with the rest looked up from reference TRBV28 and TRBJ2-7, is DVKVTQSSRYLVKRTGEKVFLECVQDMDHENMFWYRQDPGLGLRLIYFSYDVKMKEKGDIPEGYSVSREKKERFSLILESASTNQTSMYLCASTRTGDNEQYFGPGTRLTVT.

The chain combines TRBV27 with TRBJ2-3; D possibly corresponds to TRBD2 (6 bases). The CDR3 is made up of 14 amino acids. The germline V gene has CDR1 MNHEY and CDR2 SMNVEV (reference sequence). The ends were cut back, 3 bases at V and 11 bases at J, with 18 bases in the middle. CDR3 region: CASSFGTDRLVQYF. CDR3 DNA: TGTGCCAGCAGTTTCGGGACTGATCGTCTTGTGCAGTATTTT.

This clone was counted between two and nine times. The CDR3 region is CASSLGQAGNTEAFF. The CDR3 DNA sequence: TGTGCCAGCAGCTTAGGACAGGCGGGGAACACTGAAGCTTTCTTT. This chain links TRBV7-8 with TRBJ1-1, with D perhaps TRBD1 (6 bases). V gave up 1 base and J gave up 1 base, with 10 bases separating them. This CDR3 is built from 15 residues. The germline gives CDR1 SGHVS, CDR2 FQNEAQ. The variable domain in full, completed from reference TRBV7-8 and TRBJ1-1, reads GAGVSQSPRYKVAKRGQDVALRCDPISGHVSLFWYQQALGQGPEFLTYFQNEAQLDKSGLPSDRFFAERPEGSVSTLKIQRTQQEDSAVYLCASSLGQAGNTEAFFGQGTRLTVV.

The chain joins TRBV2 to TRBJ1-3; no clear D. The length of the CDR3 is 14 residues. Germline V CDR1 and CDR2: SNHLY, FYNNEI. V lost 3 bases and J 1 base, leaving 7 bases between the germline ends. CDR3 nucleotides: TGTGCCAGCAGTGATCGGGGTTCTGGAAACACCATATATTTT. Its protein is CASSDRGSGNTIYF.

V usage is TRBV15 and J usage is TRBJ1-3; D is uncertain. V lost 6 bases and J lost 0, with 9 bases in between. Per the germline V gene, CDR1 is LNHNV and CDR2 is YYDKDF (reference sequence). The CDR3 loop spans 14 amino acids. The CDR3 DNA reads as TGTGCCACCAGTGACGGGTACTCTGGAAACACCATATATTTT. Its translation: CATSDGYSGNTIYF.

This chain uses TRBV7-6 with TRBJ2-7; D not certain. The CDR3 consists of 18 residues. Trimming stripped 5 bases from V and 2 bases from J, with 25 bases between. Germline V gene sequence: CDR1 SGHVS, CDR2 FNYEAQ. The CDR3 DNA sequence: TGTGCCAGCAGCCTAAACCACCCCTCCGGGTACTCTGCCTACGAGCAGTACTTC. The encoded protein is CASSLNHPSGYSAYEQYF.

This chain links TRBV29-1 with TRBJ2-3; D uncertain. CDR3 length equals 12 residues. Trimming left V 6 bases short and J 4 bases short, with 11 bases between. CDR1 and CDR2 (germline): SQVTM, ANQGSEA. The chain's CDR3 is CSVGEAADTQYF. CDR3 sequence (DNA): TGCAGCGTGGGCGAGGCGGCAGATACGCAGTATTTT.

V gene TRBV7-2 combines with J gene TRBJ1-3; D perhaps matches TRBD1 (6 bases). The CDR3 contains 16 residues. The germline CDR1 and CDR2 sequences are SGHTA and FQGNSA. V lost 1 base to trimming and J lost 0 bases, with 10 bases between them. This CDR3 is CASSLGPGVSGNTIYF. The CDR3 nucleotides are TGTGCCAGCAGCTTAGGCCCAGGGGTCTCTGGAAACACCATATATTTT.

The genes are TRBV10-2 and TRBJ1-6, with 7 bases matching TRBD1. The CDR3 loop spans 15 amino acids. Trimming at V came to 0 bases and at J to 7 bases, leaving 3 bases not matched to a gene. CDR1 WSHSY and CDR2 SAAADI come from the germline V gene. The CDR3 sequence: CASSESDRENSPLHF. Here the CDR3 DNA reads TGCGCCAGCAGTGAGTCCGACAGGGAGAATTCACCCCTCCACTTT.

The table lists this clone with a few counts. The chain employs TRBV6-5 and TRBJ2-7, with TRBD2 matching over 7 bases. J lost 6 bases, V lost 7 bases, and 6 bases had no gene match. CDR1 is MNHEY, CDR2 SVGAGI, per germline. This CDR3 has 12 amino acids. DNA for the CDR3: TGTGCCAGCAACAAACCGGGGGGCGAGCAGTACTTC. This sequence encodes CASNKPGGEQYF.

The chain uses TRBV19 and TRBJ1-2, with D perhaps matching TRBD1 (5 bases). Germline assignment: CDR1 LNHDA and CDR2 SQIVND (reference sequence). V was cut by 3 bases and J by 0 bases, with 11 bases left in between. This CDR3 has 15 amino acids. CDR3 amino acids: CASSIRDGSNYGYTF. The CDR3 DNA sequence: TGTGCCAGTAGTATCCGGGACGGATCTAACTATGGCTACACCTTC.

V gene TRBV9 combines with J gene TRBJ2-5; D call uncertain. Germline V lookup: CDR1 SGDLS, CDR2 YYNGEE. V was pared by 0 bases and J by 7 bases, with 10 bases between. This CDR3 comprises 13 residues. CDR3 region: CASSVVGSGTQYF. The CDR3 nucleotides are TGTGCCAGCAGCGTAGTAGGGTCGGGGACCCAGTACTTC.

The chain combines TRBV5-6 with TRBJ1-2; TRBD1 agrees at 8 bases. The CDR3 covers 15 residues. The germline CDR1 and CDR2 sequences are SGHDT and YYEEEE. V was pared by 5 bases and J by 6 bases, with 12 bases of the junction left unmatched. CDR3 nucleotides: TGTGCCAGCAGGCCAACCGGGACAGGAACCGATGGCTACACCTTC. It is translated as CASRPTGTGTDGYTF.

The rearrangement joins TRBV19 to TRBJ1-5; 8 bases are shared with TRBD1. V lost 7 bases, J lost 7 bases, and 6 bases stayed unmatched. Per the germline V gene, CDR1 is LNHDA and CDR2 is SQIVND (reference sequence). The CDR3 totals 13 residues. The CDR3 reads CASTDRAGQPQHF. The CDR3 DNA reads TGTGCCAGTACGGACAGGGCGGGACAGCCCCAGCATTTT.

V is TRBV11-2 and J is TRBJ2-7, with D unresolved. The CDR3 runs 11 residues. The V end was cut by 4 bases, the J end by 9 bases, with 10 bases between. Germline CDR1 SGHAT, CDR2 FQNNGV. The CDR3 spells CASSSGSPQYF. CDR3 coding DNA: TGTGCCAGCAGCTCCGGGTCACCGCAGTACTTC.

The chain carries TRBV28 and TRBJ1-2, with unresolved D. This CDR3 region has 14 residues. Germline V gives CDR1 MDHEN, CDR2 SYDVKM. V was clipped by 2 bases and J by 4 bases, with 11 bases between them. CDR3 protein: CASSLSRLGYGYTF. Here the CDR3 DNA reads TGTGCCAGCAGTTTAAGCCGACTGGGCTATGGCTACACCTTC.

V and J are TRBV27 and TRBJ2-7, with TRBD2 matching 11 bases. The germline gives CDR1 MNHEY, CDR2 SMNVEV (reference sequence). With V trimmed by 5 bases and J by 6 bases, 9 bases remained unmatched. This CDR3 comprises 15 residues. The chain's CDR3 is CASSPILAGVGEQYF. CDR3 sequence (DNA): TGTGCCAGCAGTCCGATACTAGCGGGGGTCGGCGAGCAGTACTTC.

This rearrangement joins TRBV5-1 to TRBJ2-5; TRBD2 matches at 10 bases. Germline CDR1 and CDR2: SGHRS and YFSETQ. Unmatched junction bases numbered 9, after V lost 6 bases and J lost 1 base. This CDR3 comprises 16 residues. The CDR3 DNA reads TGCGCCAGCACCATAGGTGCTAGCGGGGGCCAAGAGACCCAGTACTTC. Protein: CASTIGASGGQETQYF.

This rearrangement joins TRBV2 to TRBJ1-2; no clear D. Trimming cost V 8 bases and J 7 bases, with 11 bases left between them. This CDR3 has 11 residues. The germline gives CDR1 SNHLY, CDR2 FYNNEI. CDR3 coding DNA: TGTGCCAGCGGACGGGGTCTTGGCTACACCTTC. Protein sequence: CASGRGLGYTF.

The J gene is TRBJ2-7, the V gene TRBV6-5; 8 nucleotides agree with TRBD1. Germline values: CDR1 MNHEY, CDR2 SVGAGI. The CDR3 loop spans 13 amino acids. V lost 7 bases, J lost 2 bases, and 4 bases stayed unmatched. In DNA, the CDR3 is TGTGCCAGCACGGGACAGGATCCCTACGAGCAGTACTTC. This sequence encodes CASTGQDPYEQYF.

This chain links TRBV28 with TRBJ1-6, with TRBD1 as a possible D gene (6 bases). There are 16 residues in the CDR3. Germline V CDR1 and CDR2: MDHEN, SYDVKM. Trimming left V 3 bases short and J 8 bases short, with 17 bases between. CDR3: CASSFAGGAYDSPLHF. The CDR3, as DNA: TGTGCCAGCAGTTTCGCCGGGGGGGCTTACGATTCACCCCTCCACTTT.